Listed below are T cell receptor beta chains from one sample, sequenced in a study of graft-versus-host responses after intestinal transplantation. The repertoire was sequenced with immunoSEQ multiplex PCR; TCRdb's copy has only in-frame clones and lacks some. The sample holds about 85,000 clones, roughly four fifths seen once. Their antigens remain unidentified. The sequencing here drew on unstimulated CD8+ T cells sorted from spleen or lymph node cells, taken before intestinal transplant. These receptors all come from a human donor who received an intestinal transplant. CDR3s leave out the opening cysteine and the closing phenylalanine or tryptophan.

>TRBV15
ATSGRDQPQH
>TRBV7-8
ASSLVGGSNEKLF
>TRBV27
ASSLYGGPLSGNTIY
>TRBV6-6
ATSTSGGETQY
>TRBV7-9
ASGPGAVYQETQY
>TRBV27
ASSSSGDYSNQPQH
>TRBV11-1
ASSGGTSYNEQF
>TRBV2
ASHGGYQPQH
>TRBV5-1
ASSLALSSGNTIY
>TRBV15
ATQGTLDALGNNEQF
>TRBV6-5
ASSGSGSGTGELF
>TRBV6-6
ASSLRTSGNTGELF
>TRBV19
ASSIGTPVTEAF
>TRBV5-1
ASSLLEAHYNEQF
>TRBV29-1
SAPPRTGSDTQY
>TRBV5-1
ASSLGVPPTDTQY
>TRBV27
ASFHWAGGYT
>TRBV7-9
ASSFRRGTEAF
>TRBV21-1
ASSDLDRNTEAF
>TRBV13
ASGQRNSPLH
>TRBV6-4
ASSSGGGTYEQY
>TRBV10-3
AISDYRVYSYEQY
>TRBV21-1
ASSKAPAGGYNEQF
>TRBV5-8
ASSLAPGGFTEAF
>TRBV28
ASSFWTSGHEQF
>TRBV5-8
ASSLVLGSSYEQY
>TRBV30
AWTSGLSEAF
>TRBV5-6
ASSLVGSRYTDTQY
>TRBV9
ASSVAGGGSPYEQY
>TRBV28
ASSLEGRNTEAF
>TRBV15
ATSRVRLAGLTTYNEQF
>TRBV9
ASSVEGGTGDEQY
>TRBV6-5
ASSHTGSNSPLH
>TRBV13
ASSIFAASGTDGYT
>TRBV28
ASSENTGGNTIY
>TRBV27
ASSWGLAGAGELF
>TRBV27
ASSPLPGGPSIYEQY
>TRBV2
ASSEASPLH
>TRBV4-3
ASSQDQGDRVRGYT
>TRBV4-1
ASSQSWKAF
>TRBV10-1
ASSGTSYGYT
>TRBV5-1
ASSPSGWPGAQY
>TRBV4-1
ASSQSSGGFTYEQY
>TRBV5-1
ASSLMGSQQY
>TRBV2
ASTQTSGVSNEQF
>TRBV7-9
ASSPKPFTNTGELF